The next 29 T cell receptor beta chains were all read from a single sample in a study of shared clonotypes between healthy human individuals. TCRdb keeps only in-frame clones here, not all; method: immunoSEQ multiplex PCR. This sample has around 700,000 clones, with approximately 79% found just once. Sequencing used memory CD4+ T cells sorted from blood. Subset of the sample: CD45RA-negative fraction. All receptors come from a woman in her twenties or thirties in good health.

Points on this clone: This same CDR3 is encoded by further DNA sequences in the sample. The chain recombines TRBV30 with TRBJ1-6; D uncertain. CDR3 length: 12 amino acids. V was trimmed by 3 bases and J by 6 bases, leaving 6 bases between them. Germline-derived CDR1 and CDR2 are GTSNPN and SVGIG (reference sequence). Here the CDR3 DNA reads TGTGCCTGGAGCCGGCGTAATTCACCCCTCCACTTT. Translating gives CAWSRRNSPLHF. The entire variable domain, with the rest obtained from reference TRBV30 and TRBJ1-6, is as follows: SQTIHQWPATLVQPVGSPLSLECTVEGTSNPNLYWYRQAAGRGLQLLFYSVGIGQISSEVPQNLSASRPQDRQFILSSKKLLLSDSGFYLCAWSRRNSPLHFGNGTRLTVT.

The V call is TRBV28, the J call TRBJ1-2; 9 nucleotides agree with TRBD1. Per the germline V gene, CDR1 is MDHEN and CDR2 is SYDVKM. The CDR3 runs 15 residues. With V trimmed by 5 bases and J by 8 bases, 12 bases remained unmatched. This CDR3 reads CASSATGTGIKGYTF. CDR3 nucleotides: TGTGCCAGCAGTGCAACCGGGACAGGGATAAAAGGCTACACCTTC.

This clone was detected only a few times. The chain recombines TRBV5-6 with TRBJ2-5; D could derive from TRBD1 or TRBD2 (6 bases each). Germline CDR1 is SGHDT and CDR2 is YYEEEE. CDR3 length equals 13 residues. V shed 6 bases and J shed 5 bases, with 14 bases lying between them. The CDR3 loop is CASNSGAGETQYF. The CDR3 DNA reads TGTGCCAGCAATTCGGGGGCCGGGGAGACCCAGTACTTC.

This clone appeared a single time. Other DNA sequences in the sample encode the same CDR3. The rearrangement links TRBV28 to TRBJ2-7; D is undetermined. The CDR3 has 12 amino acids. The germline V gene encodes CDR1 MDHEN and CDR2 SYDVKM. V was shortened by 2 bases and J by 3 bases, with 5 bases between the two germline ends. The CDR3 nucleotides are TGTGCCAGCAGTTTAAGGGACTACGAGCAGTACTTC. Protein: CASSLRDYEQYF.

The chain has TRBV11-1 and TRBJ2-3; 9 nucleotides align to TRBD2. Germline CDR1 is SGHAT and CDR2 is FQDESV (reference sequence). CDR3 size: 16 residues. The trim removed 5 bases at V and 0 bases at J, leaving 6 bases unmatched. Written as DNA, the CDR3 is TGTGCCAGCAGCCCGGGACTAGCATCTAGCACAGATACGCAGTATTTT. It specifies CASSPGLASSTDTQYF.

This clone has ten or more counts. The chain uses TRBV7-9 and TRBJ2-1, with TRBD2 as a possible D gene (6 bases). The CDR3 spans 14 residues. Deletions cut 6 bases from V and 2 bases from J, with 11 bases between. Germline loops: CDR1 SEHNR, CDR2 FQNEAQ (reference sequence). CDR3 nucleotides: TGTGCCAGCAGACGTAGCGGAACCTACAATGAGCAGTTCTTC. It encodes CASRRSGTYNEQFF.

This clone was picked up a small number of times. J is TRBJ2-6 and V is TRBV18; no clear D gene. Germline V lookup: CDR1 KGHSH, CDR2 LQKENI. This CDR3 is 13 amino acids long. Trimming stripped 2 bases from V and 2 bases from J, with 1 base between. CDR3 sequence reads: CASSPTGANVLTF. The CDR3, as DNA: TGTGCCAGCTCACCAACTGGGGCCAACGTCCTGACTTTC.

V gene TRBV27 combines with J gene TRBJ2-7; no reliable D call. The germline gives CDR1 MNHEY, CDR2 SMNVEV (reference sequence). This CDR3 comprises 14 residues. Trimming stripped 3 bases from V and 0 bases from J, with 9 bases between. DNA of the CDR3: TGTGCCAGCAGTTTTGTGATAAGCTCCTACGAGCAGTACTTC. It codes for CASSFVISSYEQYF.

V and J are TRBV5-1 and TRBJ2-1, with TRBD2 matching 8 bases. CDR3 length equals 16 residues. V shed 7 bases and J 0 bases; nucleotides not matched to a gene: 9. Germline CDR1 reads SGHRS; CDR2 reads YFSETQ. CDR3 bases: TGCGCCAGCCGCCAAATGGCGGGAGGCTCCTACAATGAGCAGTTCTTC. Amino acids: CASRQMAGGSYNEQFF.

The J gene is TRBJ2-5, the V gene TRBV7-9; D not resolved. There are 14 residues in the CDR3. The V gene's germline CDR1 is SEHNR and CDR2 FQNEAQ (reference sequence). V was shortened by 4 bases and J by 5 bases, with 14 bases between the two germline ends. CDR3 amino acids: CASSYGGGVETQYF. In DNA form, the CDR3 reads TGTGCCAGCAGCTATGGTGGCGGCGTGGAGACCCAGTACTTC. The variable domain in full, with the rest retrieved from reference TRBV7-9 and TRBJ2-5, is DTGVSQNPRHKITKRGQNVTFRCDPISEHNRLYWYRQTLGQGPEFLTYFQNEAQLEKSRLLSDRFSAERPKGSFSTLEIQRTEQGDSAMYLCASSYGGGVETQYFGPGTRLLVL.

The chain carries TRBV28 and TRBJ2-2; 9 bases agree with TRBD1. The CDR3 is 13 amino acids. The germline V gene encodes CDR1 MDHEN and CDR2 SYDVKM. V was clipped by 7 bases and J by 7 bases; unmatched bases: 4. The CDR3 reads CASMRGQGGELFF. The CDR3 bases are TGTGCCAGCATGAGGGGACAGGGCGGGGAGCTGTTTTTT.

The chain recombines TRBV7-8 with TRBJ1-5, with D unclear. Germline V gives CDR1 SGHVS, CDR2 FQNEAQ. CDR3 length: 16 amino acids. Trimming left V 4 bases short and J 0 bases short, with 13 bases between. In DNA form, the CDR3 reads TGTGCCAGCAGCTCCCGAGCGGCCTATAGCAATCAGCCCCAGCATTTT. Translating gives CASSSRAAYSNQPQHF.

This clone has only a few counts. A read error may be the cause here, since a much bigger clone is one base away. Other DNA sequences of this sample code for an identical CDR3. This rearrangement joins TRBV11-3 to TRBJ2-1; 9 bases are a match to TRBD2. The CDR3 length is 14 residues. CDR1 and CDR2 (germline): SGHNT, YENEEA. Trimming at V came to 4 bases and at J to 3 bases, leaving 1 base not matched to a gene. The CDR3 DNA reads TGTGCCAGCAGCTCAGCGGGAGGCTACAATGAGCAGTTCTTC. Translating it yields CASSSAGGYNEQFF. The whole variable domain, remainder taken from reference TRBV11-3 and TRBJ2-1, is EAGVVQSPRYKIIEKKQPVAFWCNPISGHNTLYWYLQNLGQGPELLIRYENEEAVDDSQLPKDRFSAERLKGVDSTLKIQPAELGDSAVYLCASSSAGGYNEQFFGPGTRLTVL.

The chain uses TRBV29-1 and TRBJ2-5, with D possibly being TRBD2 (6 bases). V was cut by 6 bases and J by 4 bases, with 21 bases left in between. Germline CDR1 is SQVTM and CDR2 is ANQGSEA. The CDR3 has 15 residues. CDR3 nucleotide sequence: TGCAGCGTCTGGAGCCCCTCAACGGGAGTAGAGACCCAGTACTTC. Translating gives CSVWSPSTGVETQYF.

J is TRBJ2-2 and V is TRBV4-1; TRBD2 aligns across 10 bases. Germline CDR1 reads MGHRA; CDR2 reads YSYEKL. J gave up 0 bases and V 6 bases, and 4 bases lay outside the gene matches. The CDR3 is 16 residues long. CDR3 sequence: CASRATSGANTGELFF. For the CDR3, the DNA is TGCGCCAGCAGGGCTACTAGCGGGGCGAACACCGGGGAGCTGTTTTTT.

This clone was seen a single time. This same CDR3 is encoded by further DNA sequences in the sample. The chain uses TRBV15 and TRBJ2-2; possibly TRBD2 for D (5 bases). Germline V gene data show CDR1 as LNHNV and CDR2 as YYDKDF (reference sequence). Deletions cut 0 bases from V and 5 bases from J, with 10 bases between. This CDR3 spans 15 amino acids. The CDR3 bases are TGTGCCACCAGCAGAGATCGAGGCGGGACCGGGGAGCTGTTTTTT. This translates into CATSRDRGGTGELFF. Filled out from reference TRBV15 and TRBJ2-2, the complete variable domain reads DAMVIQNPRYQVTQFGKPVTLSCSQTLNHNVMYWYQQKSSQAPKLLFHYYDKDFNNEADTPDNFQSRRPNTSFCFLDIRSPGLGDTAMYLCATSRDRGGTGELFFGEGSRLTVL.

This clone is a singleton in its sample. CDR3 sequence reads: CASSAGQGAPYEQFF. CDR3 nucleotides: TGTGCCAGCAGTGCCGGACAGGGGGCGCCTTATGAGCAGTTCTTC. The J gene is TRBJ2-1, the V gene TRBV2, with 11 bases lining up with TRBD1. The CDR3 is 15 residues long. With 4 bases clipped from V and 8 bases from J, the junction kept 7 bases outside the gene matches. Germline CDR1 reads SNHLY; CDR2 reads FYNNEI.

The chain has TRBV9 and TRBJ2-1; D not certain. The CDR3 contains 10 residues. V lost 5 bases to trimming and J lost 8 bases, with 5 bases between them. Looked up from germline, CDR1 is SGDLS and CDR2 is YYNGEE. The CDR3 sequence is CASSGDEQFF. The CDR3 bases are TGTGCCAGCAGTGGGGATGAGCAGTTCTTC.

The chain uses TRBV5-1 and TRBJ2-5, with D possibly being TRBD1 or TRBD2 (7 bases each). Trimming took off 3 bases at V and 6 bases at J, with 15 bases between the two ends. Germline assignment: CDR1 SGHRS and CDR2 YFSETQ. The CDR3 loop spans 14 amino acids. CDR3: CASSWGDSGKTQYF. The CDR3 nucleotides read TGCGCCAGCAGCTGGGGGGACAGCGGGAAGACCCAGTACTTC.

In regard to this clone: Germline and junction disagree at one end, which may indicate a read error. The chain recombines TRBV2 with TRBJ1-2; D is perhaps TRBD1 (6 bases). Germline values: CDR1 SNHLY, CDR2 FYNNEI. The CDR3 consists of 14 residues. The CDR3 region is CASSEGDTTYGYIF. The DNA for the CDR3 is TGTGCCAGCAGTGAAGGGGACACCACTTATGGCTACATCTTC. Filled out from reference TRBV2 and TRBJ1-2, the complete variable domain reads EPEVTQTPSHQVTQMGQEVILRCVPISNHLYFYWYRQILGQKVEFLVSFYNNEISEKSEIFDDQFSVERPDGSNFTLKIRSTKLEDSAMYFCASSEGDTTYGYIFGSGTRLTVV.

V and J are TRBV11-2 and TRBJ2-2; no clear D. The germline V gene encodes CDR1 SGHAT and CDR2 FQNNGV. The CDR3 contains 13 residues. Trimming left V 3 bases short and J 7 bases short, with 9 bases between. Here the CDR3 reads CASSFLSDGELFF. For the CDR3, the DNA is TGTGCCAGCAGCTTTCTGAGTGACGGGGAGCTGTTTTTT.

This sequence joins TRBV11-2 and TRBJ2-2; TRBD2 matches 9 bases. Germline V gene lookup returns CDR1 SGHAT and CDR2 FQNNGV. CDR3 size: 15 residues. V was pared by 5 bases and J by 5 bases, with 6 bases of the junction left unmatched. The CDR3: CASSHRTSATGELFF. The CDR3 DNA reads as TGTGCCAGCAGCCACAGGACTAGCGCAACCGGGGAGCTGTTTTTT.

The chain couples TRBV29-1 to TRBJ2-7; TRBD2 agrees at 9 bases. The V gene end was trimmed by 7 bases and the J gene end by 2 bases; junction bases not matched to a gene: 9. CDR1 is SQVTM, CDR2 ANQGSEA, per germline. The CDR3 is made up of 14 amino acids. CDR3 nucleotide sequence: TGCAGCGCCCGGGCTAGCGGGGACACCTACGAGCAGTACTTC. It yields the protein CSARASGDTYEQYF.

The J gene is TRBJ2-5, the V gene TRBV28; possibly TRBD1 or TRBD2 for D (6 bases each). The V gene lost 2 bases and the J gene lost 5 bases, with 12 bases spanning the gap. In germline, CDR1 is MDHEN, CDR2 SYDVKM. The CDR3 is 14 residues long. The CDR3 DNA sequence: TGTGCCAGCAGTTTAGATGGGGGGCATGAGACCCAGTACTTC. This codes for CASSLDGGHETQYF.

The chain carries TRBV28 and TRBJ1-5; D gene ambiguous. The germline V gene has CDR1 MDHEN and CDR2 SYDVKM. V shed 6 bases and J shed 1 base, with 16 bases lying between them. CDR3 length: 16 amino acids. In nucleotides, the CDR3 is TGTGCCAGCAGCCGTAATGGGGAAATGAGCAATCAGCCCCAGCATTTT. It translates to CASSRNGEMSNQPQHF. The full variable domain, rest sourced from reference TRBV28 and TRBJ1-5, is DVKVTQSSRYLVKRTGEKVFLECVQDMDHENMFWYRQDPGLGLRLIYFSYDVKMKEKGDIPEGYSVSREKKERFSLILESASTNQTSMYLCASSRNGEMSNQPQHFGDGTRLSIL.

V gene TRBV18 combines with J gene TRBJ2-7; 11 positions match TRBD1. Germline V CDR1 and CDR2: KGHSH, LQKENI. The CDR3 is made up of 14 amino acids. V trimming: 0 bases; J trimming: 11 bases; junction bases outside the gene matches: 6. The CDR3 DNA follows: TGTGCCAGCTCACCACCGGGACAGGGGGTCGGGAAGTACTTC. This codes for CASSPPGQGVGKYF.

The J gene is TRBJ2-3, the V gene TRBV2; 12 positions match TRBD2. Germline V CDR1 and CDR2: SNHLY, FYNNEI. This CDR3 has 13 amino acids. V dropped 6 bases and J dropped 6; count of bases not matched to a gene: 1. CDR3 protein: CASSLAGGDTQYF. For the CDR3, the DNA is TGTGCCAGCAGCCTAGCGGGAGGGGATACGCAGTATTTT. The complete variable domain, with remaining parts taken from reference TRBV2 and TRBJ2-3, reads EPEVTQTPSHQVTQMGQEVILRCVPISNHLYFYWYRQILGQKVEFLVSFYNNEISEKSEIFDDQFSVERPDGSNFTLKIRSTKLEDSAMYFCASSLAGGDTQYFGPGTRLTVL.

The chain links TRBV6-1 to TRBJ1-2, with D tentatively TRBD1 (5 bases). V gave up 8 bases and J gave up 0 bases, with 10 bases separating them. In germline, CDR1 is MNHNS, CDR2 SASEGT. The CDR3 has 13 amino acids. This CDR3 is CASHRQANYGYTF. The CDR3 DNA follows: TGTGCCAGCCACAGGCAGGCTAACTATGGCTACACCTTC.

The rearrangement links TRBV27 to TRBJ2-7; no reliable D call. With 6 bases removed from V and 1 base from J, the gap between germline ends came to 13 bases. Germline V lookup: CDR1 MNHEY, CDR2 SMNVEV (reference sequence). The CDR3 extends over 14 amino acids. The CDR3 sequence is CASSLVPSSYEQYF. As DNA, the CDR3 is TGTGCCAGCAGCTTGGTTCCCAGTTCCTACGAGCAGTACTTC.